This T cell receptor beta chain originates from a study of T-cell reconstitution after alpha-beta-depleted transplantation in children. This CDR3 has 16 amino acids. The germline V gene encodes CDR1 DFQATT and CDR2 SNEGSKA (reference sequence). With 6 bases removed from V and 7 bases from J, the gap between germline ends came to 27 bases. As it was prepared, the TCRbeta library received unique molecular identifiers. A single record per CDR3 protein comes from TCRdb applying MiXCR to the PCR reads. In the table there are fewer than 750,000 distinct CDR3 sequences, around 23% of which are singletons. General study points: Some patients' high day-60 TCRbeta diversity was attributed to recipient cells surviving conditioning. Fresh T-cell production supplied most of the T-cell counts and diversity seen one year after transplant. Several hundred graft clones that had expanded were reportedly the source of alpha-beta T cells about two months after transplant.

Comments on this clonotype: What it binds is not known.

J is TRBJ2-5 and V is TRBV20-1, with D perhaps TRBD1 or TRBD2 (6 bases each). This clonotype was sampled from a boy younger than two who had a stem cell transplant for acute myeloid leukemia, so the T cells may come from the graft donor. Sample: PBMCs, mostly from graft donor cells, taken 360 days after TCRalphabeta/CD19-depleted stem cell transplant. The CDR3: CSAMRPRGGRRATQYF. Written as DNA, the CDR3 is TGCAGTGCCATGCGGCCCAGGGGAGGTAGAAGGGCGACCCAGTACTTC.